This T cell receptor (beta chain) emerged from a study of T cell responses to AZD1222 COVID-19 vaccine. Study findings and constraints: Among the donors, most were white British and more were female, and clonal diversity was possibly underestimated.

The protocol was immunoSEQ multiplex PCR, while the TCRdb copy is restricted to in-frame clones and leaves out a portion. The table includes 150,000 to 200,000 clones, under 95% detected once. With regard to this clone: What it binds is not known.

The germline V and J ends were trimmed by 3 bases and 4 bases, with 12 bases remaining between them. Germline CDR1 is SGHAT and CDR2 is FQNNGV. The CDR3 is 14 residues long. The TCR sequence derives from an adult who received the AZD1222 COVID-19 vaccine. The chain has TRBV11-2 and TRBJ1-1, with unresolved D. The material sequenced was peripheral blood, taken 28 days after the second AZD1222 dose. CDR3 sequence: CASSFTRDSTEAFF. The CDR3 region has the DNA TGTGCCAGCAGCTTCACACGGGATAGCACTGAAGCTTTCTTT.